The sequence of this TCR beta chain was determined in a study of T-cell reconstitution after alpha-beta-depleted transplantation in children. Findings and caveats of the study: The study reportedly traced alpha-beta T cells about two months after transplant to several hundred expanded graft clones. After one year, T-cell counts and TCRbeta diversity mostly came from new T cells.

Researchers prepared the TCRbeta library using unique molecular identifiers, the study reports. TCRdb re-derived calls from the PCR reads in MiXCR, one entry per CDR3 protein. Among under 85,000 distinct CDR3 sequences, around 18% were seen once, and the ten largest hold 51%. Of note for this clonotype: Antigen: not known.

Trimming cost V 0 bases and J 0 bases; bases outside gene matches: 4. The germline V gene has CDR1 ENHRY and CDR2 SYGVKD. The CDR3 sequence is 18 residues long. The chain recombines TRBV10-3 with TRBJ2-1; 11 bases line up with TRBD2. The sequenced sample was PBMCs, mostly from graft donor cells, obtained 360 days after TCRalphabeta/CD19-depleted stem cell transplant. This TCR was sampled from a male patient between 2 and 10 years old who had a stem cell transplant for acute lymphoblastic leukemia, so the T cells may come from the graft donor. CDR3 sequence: CAISESIGLAGSYNEQFF. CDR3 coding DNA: TGTGCCATCAGTGAGTCAATAGGACTAGCGGGCTCCTACAATGAGCAGTTCTTC.